This T cell receptor (beta chain) was obtained from a study of shared clonotypes between healthy human individuals. A CD45RA-negative memory subset and a CD45RA+ naive subset were separated from the CD4+ cells. A remark on this clone: What it recognizes is unknown.

Findings and limits, study-wide: An anticipated effect of sequencing depth on clonotype sharing among donors was recognized. Generally, naive subsets (rather than memory subsets) showed larger estimated richness.

Data came from immunoSEQ multiplex PCR; TCRdb stores just in-frame clones and leaves some out. Counted here are a few million clones, approximately 95% occurring once; the ten biggest clones make up under 0.45%. Trimming removed 6 bases at V and 4 bases at J, with 7 bases between. Germline loops: CDR1 MNHNY, CDR2 SVGAGI (reference sequence). The CDR3 consists of 11 residues. The gene calls are TRBV6-6 and TRBJ2-7, with TRBD2 as a possible D gene (5 bases). The clonotype originates from a man between 18 and 29 years old in good health. Some clones in this sample may be carry-over from other donors' samples. Sequences were obtained from naive CD4+ T cells from PBMCs. Documented subset: CD45RA+ positively selected. CDR3 nucleotides: TGTGCCAGCAGAAGCGGTTACGAGCAGTACTTC. This gives the protein CASRSGYEQYF.